The 19 T cell receptor beta chains presented below share a single source sample, sequenced in a study of technical replicates of blood from a handful of donors. Sequenced by immunoSEQ multiplex PCR; TCRdb stores in-frame clones only, minus some. Of tens of thousands of clones listed, approximately 94% are singletons. The specimen sequenced was T cells isolated from PBMCs. These receptors all come from a human donor in good health.

This chain joins TRBV10-1 and TRBJ1-2; 8 bases align to TRBD1. This CDR3 spans 15 amino acids. The V gene's germline CDR1 is WNHNN and CDR2 SYGVQD (reference sequence). The V gene end was trimmed by 8 bases and the J gene end by 6 bases; junction bases not matched to a gene: 14. CDR3 DNA: TGCGCCAGCTCTACTGACAGGGGATTACGGAATGGCTACACCTTC. Amino acids: CASSTDRGLRNGYTF.

The chain combines TRBV5-1 with TRBJ2-5; a possible D gene is TRBD1 (6 bases). CDR3 length equals 16 residues. V was clipped by 0 bases and J by 3 bases, with 15 bases between them. Germline V gives CDR1 SGHRS, CDR2 YFSETQ. The CDR3 DNA reads TGCGCCAGCAGCTTGGCCTATGGACCAGGGGAAGAGACCCAGTACTTC. This translates into CASSLAYGPGEETQYF.

This chain connects TRBV2 to TRBJ2-5; TRBD2 matches at 7 bases. The end of the DNA aligns better with TRBJ2-7, so the J call may be wrong. This CDR3 is 15 amino acids long. Germline assignment: CDR1 SNHLY and CDR2 FYNNEI. This CDR3 is CASRTPGGSSYEQYF. CDR3 in DNA: TGTGCCAGCAGGACTCCCGGGGGGAGTAGCTACGAGCAGTACTTC.

The rearrangement joins TRBV5-1 to TRBJ2-3, with TRBD1 matching over 8 bases. CDR3 length: 15 residues. CDR1 and CDR2 from the germline V gene are SGHRS and YFSETQ. Trimming cost V 5 bases and J 1 base; bases outside gene matches: 6. CDR3 region: CASSSDRGGTDTQYF. The CDR3 coding sequence is TGCGCCAGCAGTTCCGACAGGGGCGGCACAGATACGCAGTATTTT.

CDR3 region: CASSLTRAQAGAEAFF. CDR3 nucleotides: TGTGCCAGCAGCTTAACCCGGGCCCAGGCGGGCGCTGAAGCTTTCTTT. This sequence joins TRBV7-3 and TRBJ1-1; the D is unclear. Per germline, CDR1 SGHTA and CDR2 FQGTGA. CDR3 length equals 16 residues. Trimming shortened V by 0 bases and J by 6 bases, and 17 bases separated the two germline ends.

This rearrangement joins TRBV19 to TRBJ2-7; 9 nucleotides line up with TRBD1. The length of the CDR3 is 14 residues. Germline V gives CDR1 LNHDA, CDR2 SQIVND (reference sequence). With V trimmed by 6 bases and J by 4 bases, 7 bases remained unmatched. The CDR3 DNA is TGTGCCAGTAGACCGGGACAGGGAAGTTACGAGCAGTACTTC. Amino acids: CASRPGQGSYEQYF. Together with reference TRBV19 and TRBJ2-7, the CDR3 gives the full variable domain: DGGITQSPKYLFRKEGQNVTLSCEQNLNHDAMYWYRQDPGQGLRLIYYSQIVNDFQKGDIAEGYSVSREKKESFPLTVTSAQKNPTAFYLCASRPGQGSYEQYFGPGTRLTVT.

This rearrangement joins TRBV19 to TRBJ1-1; D may be TRBD1 (5 bases). Germline CDR1 reads LNHDA; CDR2 reads SQIVND (reference sequence). The CDR3 sequence is 14 residues long. Trimming shortened V by 6 bases and J by 5 bases, and 16 bases separated the two germline ends. This CDR3 reads CASSIRGYETEAFF. The CDR3 coding sequence is TGTGCCAGTAGCATAAGGGGTTACGAGACTGAAGCTTTCTTT.

This rearrangement joins TRBV7-8 to TRBJ2-7; 8 bases are shared with TRBD1. CDR1 SGHVS and CDR2 FQNEAQ come from the germline V gene. The CDR3 loop spans 16 amino acids. V was clipped by 2 bases and J by 2 bases; unmatched bases: 8. CDR3 loop: CASSLSQGAATYEQYF. The CDR3 DNA reads as TGTGCCAGCAGCTTATCTCAGGGGGCTGCTACCTACGAGCAGTACTTC. Together with reference TRBV7-8 and TRBJ2-7, the CDR3 gives the full variable domain: GAGVSQSPRYKVAKRGQDVALRCDPISGHVSLFWYQQALGQGPEFLTYFQNEAQLDKSGLPSDRFFAERPEGSVSTLKIQRTQQEDSAVYLCASSLSQGAATYEQYFGPGTRLTVT.

The chain combines TRBV4-1 with TRBJ2-7; the match to TRBD1 covers 10 bases. The ends lost 0 bases at V and 5 bases at J; junction bases unmatched: 7. This CDR3 is built from 16 residues. The germline gives CDR1 MGHRA, CDR2 YSYEKL. In DNA form, the CDR3 reads TGCGCCAGCAGCCAAGAGCGCGGGACAGGGGTGGACGAGCAGTACTTC. Translating it yields CASSQERGTGVDEQYF.

This chain connects TRBV28 to TRBJ2-7; no firm D call. The germline CDR1 and CDR2 sequences are MDHEN and SYDVKM. The CDR3 has 14 amino acids. V was shortened by 3 bases and J by 2 bases, with 11 bases between the two germline ends. Here the CDR3 DNA reads TGTGCCAGCAGTTTCTTACAGTACCCCTACGAGCAGTACTTC. Translated, it gives CASSFLQYPYEQYF.

The chain uses TRBV7-8 and TRBJ2-5; no clear D. The CDR3 length is 13 residues. Per germline, CDR1 SGHVS and CDR2 FQNEAQ. Trimming took 4 bases from V and 2 from J, leaving 8 bases between them. In nucleotides, the CDR3 is TGTGCCAGCAGCTCCTTTCGGCAAGAGACCCAGTACTTC. Its translation is CASSSFRQETQYF.

The CDR3 here is CASSPHAAGAADTQYF. The CDR3 DNA sequence: TGTGCCAGCAGCCCCCATGCCGCAGGGGCGGCAGATACGCAGTATTTT. The chain employs TRBV7-6 and TRBJ2-3, with D possibly being TRBD1 (6 bases). Germline V gene sequence: CDR1 SGHVS, CDR2 FNYEAQ. Between the trimmed V and J ends, which lost 5 bases and 4 bases, there was a span of 19 bases. This CDR3 spans 16 amino acids.

V and J are TRBV10-3 and TRBJ1-5; possibly TRBD1 for D (5 bases). V lost 4 bases and J 2 bases, leaving 15 bases between the germline ends. Germline loops: CDR1 ENHRY, CDR2 SYGVKD. The CDR3 length is 16 residues. CDR3 nucleotides: TGTGCCATCAGTGCGAGTTTCTTAGGGGGCAATCAGCCCCAGCATTTT. Its translation: CAISASFLGGNQPQHF.

The V call is TRBV19, the J call TRBJ2-2; 9 nucleotides agree with TRBD1. J was trimmed by 2 bases and V by 7 bases; bases with no gene match: 5. In germline, CDR1 is LNHDA, CDR2 SQIVND (reference sequence). The CDR3 runs to 15 residues. DNA for the CDR3: TGTGCCAGTATAGGGGACAGGGCAAACACCGGGGAGCTGTTTTTT. This encodes CASIGDRANTGELFF.

This clone occurred a few times. The chain couples TRBV5-1 to TRBJ1-1, with D possibly being TRBD1 (5 bases). The V end was cut by 4 bases, the J end by 0 bases, with 13 bases between. CDR3 length equals 15 residues. The germline V gene has CDR1 SGHRS and CDR2 YFSETQ. The CDR3 sequence is CASSPGQRMNTEAFF. The CDR3 bases are TGCGCCAGCAGCCCAGGACAAAGAATGAACACTGAAGCTTTCTTT. Supplemented by reference TRBV5-1 and TRBJ1-1, the full variable domain reads KAGVTQTPRYLIKTRGQQVTLSCSPISGHRSVSWYQQTPGQGLQFLFEYFSETQRNKGNFPGRFSGRQFSNSRSEMNVSTLELGDSALYLCASSPGQRMNTEAFFGQGTRLTVV.

This rearrangement joins TRBV10-3 to TRBJ2-1; 7 bases align to TRBD2. V gave up 0 bases and J gave up 2 bases; unmatched junction bases: 1. CDR1 and CDR2 from the germline V gene are ENHRY and SYGVKD. The CDR3 length is 15 residues. The CDR3: CAISESGGTYNEQFF. For the CDR3, the DNA is TGTGCCATCAGTGAGTCGGGGGGGACCTACAATGAGCAGTTCTTC.

The chain links TRBV7-2 to TRBJ2-3; D unresolved. This CDR3 region has 15 residues. Germline assignment: CDR1 SGHTA and CDR2 FQGNSA. Deletions cut 2 bases from V and 6 bases from J, with 15 bases between. CDR3 sequence: CASSLSPNPPDTQYF. The DNA of the CDR3 is TGTGCCAGCAGCTTATCCCCTAACCCGCCCGATACGCAGTATTTT.

This chain uses TRBV27 with TRBJ2-1, with D possibly being TRBD1 (6 bases). This CDR3 is 15 amino acids long. Germline CDR1 and CDR2: MNHEY and SMNVEV (reference sequence). Trimming left V 7 bases short and J 5 bases short, with 18 bases between. CDR3 sequence: CASILGVSGDNEQFF. Here the CDR3 DNA reads TGTGCCAGCATTCTGGGGGTGTCAGGGGACAATGAGCAGTTCTTC.

The chain couples TRBV6-6 to TRBJ1-1; D not resolved. This CDR3 has 11 amino acids. The germline CDR1 and CDR2 sequences are MNHNY and SVGAGI (reference sequence). Trimming left V 5 bases short and J 6 bases short, with 7 bases between. CDR3 coding DNA: TGTGCCAGCAGTCCTAGAGCTGAAGCTTTCTTT. This sequence encodes CASSPRAEAFF.